The clone carrying this T cell receptor beta chain has a handful of counts. Its antigen is still unknown. These data belong to a study of post-analysis software for immune sequencing data. Across the study: Patients had relapsing-remitting, secondary progressive or progressive-relapsing multiple sclerosis; some lacked subtype. Study-wide findings and caveats: Co-batched samples clustered tightly together by F measure. Among multiple sclerosis patients, normalized Chao1 diversity was significantly below that of controls. Controls showed lower frequencies than patients for a handful of TRBV segments, and TRBV5-6, TRBV5-1 and TRBV20-1 were among these.

Unique molecular identifiers were carried by the TCR beta cDNA libraries. Each CDR3 protein is one row after TCRdb ran MiXCR on the PCR reads. The table has 150,000 to 200,000 distinct CDR3 sequences, roughly 31% seen once. V was clipped by 4 bases and J by 2 bases, with 21 bases between them. CDR1 and CDR2 (germline): GTSNPN, SVGIG (reference sequence). The CDR3 is 17 amino acids. The rearrangement uses TRBV30 and TRBJ2-1, with D possibly being TRBD1 (5 bases). The TCR was taken from a girl aged 10 to 17 with multiple sclerosis. The specimen was blood. The CDR3 DNA reads TGTGCCTGGACCCCCTCCTATTGGCAGGGCACCTACAATGAGCAGTTCTTC. Encoded protein: CAWTPSYWQGTYNEQFF.